This TCR beta chain came from a study of a mutant IDH1 vaccine in newly diagnosed glioma. Study as a whole: Beginning 4-6 weeks after radiotherapy alone, or with temozolomide cycles, vaccination took place. Before enrollment, the patients had been treated with radiotherapy alone, temozolomide alone, or both together. Most of them had received both.

Study outcomes and limitations: Variations in leading peripheral T cell clonotypes appeared to have no connection with pseudoprogression.

As concerns this clone: Its antigen is as yet unknown.

Trimming removed 2 bases from V and 0 bases from J, with 10 bases in between. This CDR3 has 14 amino acids. Germline V lookup: CDR1 GTSNPN, CDR2 SVGIG (reference sequence). Data came from immunoSEQ multiplex PCR; TCRdb stores just in-frame clones and leaves some out. The table has approximately 60,000 clones, approximately 90% seen once. Time point noted: week 5, during vaccination. In the vaccine, a single dose held 300 ug of the mutant IDH1 20-mer peptide, along with topical imiquimod. The sample here was PBMCs, taken from a glioma patient whose treatment included an IDH1 peptide vaccine. This chain links TRBV30 with TRBJ1-1; D not certain. The TCR sequence derives from a woman aged 40 to 50 with glioma. Written as DNA, the CDR3 is TGTGCCTGGAGTCGCTTATCAGTGAACACTGAAGCTTTCTTT. Amino acids: CAWSRLSVNTEAFF.